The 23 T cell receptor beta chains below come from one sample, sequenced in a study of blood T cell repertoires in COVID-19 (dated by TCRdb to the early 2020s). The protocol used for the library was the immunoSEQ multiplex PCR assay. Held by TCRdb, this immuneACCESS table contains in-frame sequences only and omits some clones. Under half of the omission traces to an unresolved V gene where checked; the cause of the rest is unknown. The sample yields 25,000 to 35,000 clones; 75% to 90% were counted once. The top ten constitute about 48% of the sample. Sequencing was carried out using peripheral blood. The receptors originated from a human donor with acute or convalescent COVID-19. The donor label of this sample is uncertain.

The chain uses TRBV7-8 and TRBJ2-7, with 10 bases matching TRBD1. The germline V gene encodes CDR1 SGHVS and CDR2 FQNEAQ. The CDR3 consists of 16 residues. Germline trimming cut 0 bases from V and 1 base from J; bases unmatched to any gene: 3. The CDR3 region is CASSLARQGASYEQYF. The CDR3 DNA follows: TGTGCCAGCAGCTTAGCCCGACAGGGGGCTTCCTACGAGCAGTACTTC.

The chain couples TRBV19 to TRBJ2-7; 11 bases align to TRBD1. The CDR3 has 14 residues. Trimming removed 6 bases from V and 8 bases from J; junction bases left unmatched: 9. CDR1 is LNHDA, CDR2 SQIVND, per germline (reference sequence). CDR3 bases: TGTGCCAGTAGGGTTACCGGGACAGGGGGGAAGCAGTACGTC. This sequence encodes CASRVTGTGGKQYV.

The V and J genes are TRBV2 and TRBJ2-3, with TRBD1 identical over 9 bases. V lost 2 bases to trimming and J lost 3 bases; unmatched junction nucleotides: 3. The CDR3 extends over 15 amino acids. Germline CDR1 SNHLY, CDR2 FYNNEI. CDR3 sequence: CASSESGQGTDTQYF. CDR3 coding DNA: TGTGCCAGCAGTGAAAGTGGACAGGGGACAGATACGCAGTATTTT.

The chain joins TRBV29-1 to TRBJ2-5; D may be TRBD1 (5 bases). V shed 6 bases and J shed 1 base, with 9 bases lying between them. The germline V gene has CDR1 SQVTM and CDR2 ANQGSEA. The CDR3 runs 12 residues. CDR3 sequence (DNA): TGCAGCGTCGCAGGGTCCCAAGAGACCCAGTACTTC. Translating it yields CSVAGSQETQYF.

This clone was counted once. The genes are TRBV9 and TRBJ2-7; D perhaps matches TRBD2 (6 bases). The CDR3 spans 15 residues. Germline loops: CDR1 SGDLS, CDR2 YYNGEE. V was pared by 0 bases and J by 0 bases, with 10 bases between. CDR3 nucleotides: TGTGCCAGCAGCGTAGACTCCGGGAGCTCCTACGAGCAGTACTTC. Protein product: CASSVDSGSSYEQYF. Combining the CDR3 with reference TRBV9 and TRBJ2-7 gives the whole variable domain DSGVTQTPKHLITATGQRVTLRCSPRSGDLSVYWYQQSLDQGLQFLIQYYNGEERAKGNILERFSAQQFPDLHSELNLSSLELGDSALYFCASSVDSGSSYEQYFGPGTRLTVT.

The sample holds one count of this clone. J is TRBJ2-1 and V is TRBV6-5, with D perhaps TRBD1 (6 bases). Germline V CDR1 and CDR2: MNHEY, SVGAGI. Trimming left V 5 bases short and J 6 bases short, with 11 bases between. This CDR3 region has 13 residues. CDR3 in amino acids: CASSNGQLNEQFF. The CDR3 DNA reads TGTGCCAGCAGTAACGGACAGCTCAATGAGCAGTTCTTC.

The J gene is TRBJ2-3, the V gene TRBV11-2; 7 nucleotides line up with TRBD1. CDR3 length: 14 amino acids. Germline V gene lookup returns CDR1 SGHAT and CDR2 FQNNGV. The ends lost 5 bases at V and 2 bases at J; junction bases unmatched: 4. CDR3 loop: CASSRDRATDTQYF. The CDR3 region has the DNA TGTGCCAGCAGCCGAGACAGGGCCACAGATACGCAGTATTTT.

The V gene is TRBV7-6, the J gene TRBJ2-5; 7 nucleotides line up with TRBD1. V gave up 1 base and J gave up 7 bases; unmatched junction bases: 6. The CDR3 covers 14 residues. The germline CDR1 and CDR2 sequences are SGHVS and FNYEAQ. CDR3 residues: CASSLGGDSRTQYF. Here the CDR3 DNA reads TGTGCCAGCAGCTTAGGAGGGGACAGCCGGACCCAGTACTTC.

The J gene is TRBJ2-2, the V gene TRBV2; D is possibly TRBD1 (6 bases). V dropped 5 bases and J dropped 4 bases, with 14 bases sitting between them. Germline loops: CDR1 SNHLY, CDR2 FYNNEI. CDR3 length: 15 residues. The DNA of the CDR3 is TGTGCCAGCAGTCGGGACAAATTCCCCACCGGGGAGCTGTTTTTT. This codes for CASSRDKFPTGELFF.

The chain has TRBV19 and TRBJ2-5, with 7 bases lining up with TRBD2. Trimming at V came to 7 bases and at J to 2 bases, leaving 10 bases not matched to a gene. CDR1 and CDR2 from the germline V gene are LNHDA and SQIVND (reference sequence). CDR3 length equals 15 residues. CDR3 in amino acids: CASKSLGGNQETQYF. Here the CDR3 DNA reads TGTGCCAGTAAATCCCTCGGGGGGAATCAAGAGACCCAGTACTTC.

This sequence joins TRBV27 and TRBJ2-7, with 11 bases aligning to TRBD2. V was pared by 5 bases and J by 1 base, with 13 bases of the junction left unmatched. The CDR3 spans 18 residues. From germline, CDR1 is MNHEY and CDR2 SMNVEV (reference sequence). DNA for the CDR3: TGTGCCAGCAGTAGTAGCGGGAGGGCCGGGGGCCTTTCCTACGAGCAGTACTTC. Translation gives CASSSSGRAGGLSYEQYF.

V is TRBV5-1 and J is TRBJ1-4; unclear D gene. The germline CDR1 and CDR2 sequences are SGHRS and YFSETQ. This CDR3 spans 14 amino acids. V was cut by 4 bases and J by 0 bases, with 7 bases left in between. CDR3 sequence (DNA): TGCGCCAGCAGCGGGGAGGCAACTAATGAAAAACTGTTTTTT. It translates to CASSGEATNEKLFF.

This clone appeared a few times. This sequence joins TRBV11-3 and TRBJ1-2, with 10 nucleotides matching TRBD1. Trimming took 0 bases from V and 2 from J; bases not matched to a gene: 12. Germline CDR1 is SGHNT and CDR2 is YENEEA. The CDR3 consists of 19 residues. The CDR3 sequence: CASSLDQGLAGQGNYGYTF. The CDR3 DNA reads TGTGCCAGCAGCTTAGATCAAGGGCTAGCGGGACAGGGGAACTATGGCTACACCTTC.

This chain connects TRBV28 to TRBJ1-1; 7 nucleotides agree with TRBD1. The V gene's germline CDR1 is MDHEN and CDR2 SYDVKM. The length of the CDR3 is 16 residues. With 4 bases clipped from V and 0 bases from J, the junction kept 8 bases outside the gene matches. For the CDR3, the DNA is TGTGCCAGCAGTTCTCGGACAGGAGTAATGAACACTGAAGCTTTCTTT. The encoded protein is CASSSRTGVMNTEAFF.

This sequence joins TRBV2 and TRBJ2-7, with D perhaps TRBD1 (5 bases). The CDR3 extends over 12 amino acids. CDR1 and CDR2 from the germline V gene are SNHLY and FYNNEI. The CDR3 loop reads CASSEQERTSNV. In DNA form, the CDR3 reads TGTGCCAGCAGTGAACAAGAAAGGACATCGAACGTC.

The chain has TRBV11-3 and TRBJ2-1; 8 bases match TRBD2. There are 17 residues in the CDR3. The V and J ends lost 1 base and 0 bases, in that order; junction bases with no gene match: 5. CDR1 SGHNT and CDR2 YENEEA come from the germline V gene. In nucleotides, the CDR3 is TGTGCCAGCAGCTTAGGAACTAGCGGATACTCCTACAATGAGCAGTTCTTC. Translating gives CASSLGTSGYSYNEQFF. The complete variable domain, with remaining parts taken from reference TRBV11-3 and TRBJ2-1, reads EAGVVQSPRYKIIEKKQPVAFWCNPISGHNTLYWYLQNLGQGPELLIRYENEEAVDDSQLPKDRFSAERLKGVDSTLKIQPAELGDSAVYLCASSLGTSGYSYNEQFFGPGTRLTVL.

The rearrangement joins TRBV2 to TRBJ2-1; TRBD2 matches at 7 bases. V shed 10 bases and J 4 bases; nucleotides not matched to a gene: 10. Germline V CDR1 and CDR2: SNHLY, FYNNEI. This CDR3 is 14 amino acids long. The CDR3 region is CATSVGTNYNEQFF. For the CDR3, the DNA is TGTGCCACTTCTGTAGGGACTAATTACAATGAGCAGTTCTTC.

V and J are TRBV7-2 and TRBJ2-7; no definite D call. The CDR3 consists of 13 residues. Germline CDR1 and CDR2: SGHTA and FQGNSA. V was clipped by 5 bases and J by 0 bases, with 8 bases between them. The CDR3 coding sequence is TGTGCCAGCAGCATGCACACCTCCTACGAGCAGTACTTC. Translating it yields CASSMHTSYEQYF.

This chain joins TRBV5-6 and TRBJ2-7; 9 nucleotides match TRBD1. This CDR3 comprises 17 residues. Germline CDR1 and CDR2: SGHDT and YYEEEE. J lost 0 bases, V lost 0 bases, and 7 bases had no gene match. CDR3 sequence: CASSLGGTGRGSYEQYV. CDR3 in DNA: TGTGCCAGCAGCTTGGGTGGGACAGGGCGAGGCTCCTACGAGCAGTACGTC.

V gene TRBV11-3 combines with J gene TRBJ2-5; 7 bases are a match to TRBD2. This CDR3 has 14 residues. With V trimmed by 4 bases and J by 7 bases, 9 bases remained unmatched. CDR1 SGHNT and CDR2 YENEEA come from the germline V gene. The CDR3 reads CASSSSSGPGTQYF. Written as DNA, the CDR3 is TGTGCCAGCAGCTCCTCTAGCGGACCGGGGACCCAGTACTTC.

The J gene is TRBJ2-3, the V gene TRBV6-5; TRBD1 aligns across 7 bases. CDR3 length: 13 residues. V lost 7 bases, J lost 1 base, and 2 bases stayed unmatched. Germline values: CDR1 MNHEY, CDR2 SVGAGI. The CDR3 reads CASTGQGTDTQYF. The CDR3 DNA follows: TGTGCCAGCACCGGACAGGGCACAGATACGCAGTATTTT.

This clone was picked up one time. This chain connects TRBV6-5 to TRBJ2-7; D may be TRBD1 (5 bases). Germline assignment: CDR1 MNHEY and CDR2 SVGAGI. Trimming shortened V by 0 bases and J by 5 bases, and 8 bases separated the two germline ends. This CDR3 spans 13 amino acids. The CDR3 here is CASSYSRTNEQYF. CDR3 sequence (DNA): TGTGCCAGCAGTTACTCGCGGACAAACGAGCAGTACTTC.

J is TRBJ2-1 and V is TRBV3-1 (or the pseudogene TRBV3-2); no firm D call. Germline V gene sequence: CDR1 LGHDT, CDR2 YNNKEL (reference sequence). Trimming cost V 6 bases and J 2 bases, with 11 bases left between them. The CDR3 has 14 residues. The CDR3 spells CASSSWQTYNEQFF. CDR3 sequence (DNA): TGTGCCAGCAGTTCGTGGCAAACCTACAATGAGCAGTTCTTC.